Described below is a single T cell receptor beta chain sequence and its context. Its matching antigen is unknown. These data originate in a study of shared clonotypes between healthy human individuals. CDR3 length equals 14 residues. Germline V gives CDR1 SGHAT, CDR2 FQNNGV. V lost 5 bases and J lost 4, with 9 bases in between. Clones were read by immunoSEQ multiplex PCR, and TCRdb kept only the in-frame ones, dropping some. The sample holds about 960,000 clones; more than 75% are singletons and the top ten take about 1.5%. The study's findings and limits: Estimated clonotype richness was generally higher in naive than memory subsets.

Sequenced: memory CD4+ T cells sorted from blood. Subset meaning: CD45RA-negative fraction. The V gene is TRBV11-2, the J gene TRBJ1-6; D not resolved. The receptor was derived from a young man in good health. CDR3 amino acids: CASSVEGYNSPLHF. DNA of the CDR3: TGTGCCAGCAGCGTTGAGGGTTATAATTCACCCCTCCACTTT. Full variable domain (missing parts from reference TRBV11-2 and TRBJ1-6): EAGVAQSPRYKIIEKRQSVAFWCNPISGHATLYWYQQILGQGPKLLIQFQNNGVVDDSQLPKDRFSAERLKGVDSTLKIQPAKLEDSAVYLCASSVEGYNSPLHFGNGTRLTVT.